The 32 T cell receptor beta chains reported below all come from one sample, sequenced in a study of T cells in Graves' hyperthyroidism and ophthalmopathy. Researchers took RNA transcripts and amplified the TCR beta CDR3 regions from them. The study used the HTBI primer set for a first-round RT-PCR of the TCR CDR3. TCRdb ran MiXCR on the multiplex PCR reads and lists one entry per CDR3 protein. In the table there are more than 550,000 distinct CDR3 sequences, 45% of which are singletons. Sequencing used peripheral blood or thyroid tissue (not recorded which). The source is an adult man with Graves' disease, either hyperthyroidism or ophthalmopathy (not recorded which).

The sample holds a few counts of this clonotype. The genes are TRBV20-1 and TRBJ1-2, with D possibly being TRBD1 (5 bases). V lost 3 bases and J lost 3, with 14 bases in between. The CDR3 contains 14 residues. CDR1 and CDR2 (germline): DFQATT, SNEGSKA (reference sequence). CDR3 bases: TGCAGTGCTAGCCAAGGGCGGGGGTACTATGGCTACACCTTC. Translated, it gives CSASQGRGYYGYTF.

V usage is TRBV20-1 and J usage is TRBJ2-7, with 9 bases aligning to TRBD1. Germline V gene lookup returns CDR1 DFQATT and CDR2 SNEGSKA (reference sequence). The J segment lost 3 bases and the V segment lost 1 base, leaving 7 bases of the junction unmatched. The CDR3 has 15 residues. CDR3 sequence reads: CSARGWTGAYYEQYF. The CDR3 region has the DNA TGCAGTGCTAGAGGTTGGACAGGGGCCTACTACGAGCAGTACTTC.

At least ten counts were recorded for this clonotype. CDR3 region: CASRGSGQYF. The CDR3 bases are TGTGCCAGCAGAGGTTCCGGGCAGTACTTC. V is TRBV2 and J is TRBJ2-7; D gene ambiguous. CDR1 is SNHLY and CDR2 is FYNNEI in the germline V gene. CDR3 length equals 10 residues. With 6 bases removed from V and 9 bases from J, the gap between germline ends came to 9 bases.

CDR3 in DNA: TGTGCCAGCAGCCACCGCCCCGGGACAGGTAGCTACGATGGCTACACCTTC. This encodes CASSHRPGTGSYDGYTF. The chain employs TRBV9 and TRBJ1-2; 8 bases line up with TRBD1. V lost 4 bases, J lost 6 bases, and 17 bases stayed unmatched. Germline V lookup: CDR1 SGDLS, CDR2 YYNGEE. The CDR3 loop spans 17 amino acids.

The J gene is TRBJ2-2, the V gene TRBV20-1; TRBD2 matches 8 bases. V trimming: 0 bases; J trimming: 1 base; junction bases outside the gene matches: 4. The V gene's germline CDR1 is DFQATT and CDR2 SNEGSKA (reference sequence). This CDR3 region has 16 residues. This CDR3 reads CSARDLAGGNTGELFF. The CDR3 region has the DNA TGCAGTGCTAGAGATCTGGCGGGAGGGAACACCGGGGAGCTGTTTTTT.

J is TRBJ1-2 and V is TRBV15; no definite D call. Trimming took off 5 bases at V and 8 bases at J, with 15 bases between the two ends. Germline V gives CDR1 LNHNV, CDR2 YYDKDF (reference sequence). The CDR3 spans 13 residues. In DNA, the CDR3 is TGTGCCACCAGCGACGACGGCGATCGGGGCTACACCTTC. It translates to CATSDDGDRGYTF. Filled out from reference TRBV15 and TRBJ1-2, the complete variable domain reads DAMVIQNPRYQVTQFGKPVTLSCSQTLNHNVMYWYQQKSSQAPKLLFHYYDKDFNNEADTPDNFQSRRPNTSFCFLDIRSPGLGDTAMYLCATSDDGDRGYTFGSGTRLTVV.

This clonotype was counted a few times. The chain employs TRBV9 and TRBJ1-1; D unclear. The germline V gene has CDR1 SGDLS and CDR2 YYNGEE. The CDR3 runs to 17 residues. Trimming shortened V by 0 bases and J by 3 bases, and 18 bases separated the two germline ends. The CDR3 sequence: CASSVEPRDLGYTEAFF. DNA for the CDR3: TGTGCCAGCAGCGTAGAGCCCCGCGATCTTGGCTACACTGAAGCTTTCTTT.

This clonotype has ten or more counts. The V gene is TRBV7-9, the J gene TRBJ2-2; D not certain. CDR3 length equals 14 residues. Germline CDR1 is SEHNR and CDR2 is FQNEAQ (reference sequence). V was clipped by 3 bases and J by 5 bases, with 10 bases between them. CDR3 nucleotides: TGTGCCAGCAGCTTGTTTTGGCGAACCGGGGAGCTGTTTTTT. Residues: CASSLFWRTGELFF.

The chain carries TRBV7-9 and TRBJ1-1; TRBD1 matches 8 bases. The CDR3 is 14 amino acids. Trimming took 6 bases from V and 4 from J; bases not matched to a gene: 7. Germline loops: CDR1 SEHNR, CDR2 FQNEAQ (reference sequence). CDR3 loop: CASRVQGASTEAFF. CDR3 DNA sequence: TGTGCCAGCAGGGTTCAGGGGGCGAGCACTGAAGCTTTCTTT. The full variable domain, its missing parts supplied by reference TRBV7-9 and TRBJ1-1, is DTGVSQNPRHKITKRGQNVTFRCDPISEHNRLYWYRQTLGQGPEFLTYFQNEAQLEKSRLLSDRFSAERPKGSFSTLEIQRTEQGDSAMYLCASRVQGASTEAFFGQGTRLTVV.

The chain joins TRBV24-1 to TRBJ1-5, with 7 nucleotides matching TRBD1. Per germline, CDR1 KGHDR and CDR2 SFDVKD. Trimming at V came to 7 bases and at J to 6 bases, leaving 11 bases not matched to a gene. The CDR3 sequence is 15 residues long. CDR3 in amino acids: CATSRPTGDSQPQHF. The DNA of the CDR3 is TGTGCCACCAGCAGACCTACAGGGGACAGTCAGCCCCAGCATTTT.

The chain uses TRBV29-1 and TRBJ2-5; 11 bases line up with TRBD2. The CDR3 loop spans 16 amino acids. Per the germline V gene, CDR1 is SQVTM and CDR2 is ANQGSEA. This chain's CDR3 is CSAGPPSGGLQETQYF. DNA for the CDR3: TGCAGTGCTGGTCCGCCTAGCGGGGGGCTTCAAGAGACCCAGTACTTC.

This sequence joins TRBV9 and TRBJ1-2; D is possibly TRBD1 (6 bases). Germline lookup yields CDR1 SGDLS and CDR2 YYNGEE. The CDR3 consists of 14 residues. V shed 4 bases and J shed 2 bases, with 12 bases lying between them. The CDR3 DNA reads TGTGCCAGCAGCTTCAGGGGAGTCAACTATGGCTACACCTTC. Protein sequence: CASSFRGVNYGYTF.

Only one count was recorded for this clonotype. The chain uses TRBV2 and TRBJ2-2; 8 bases match TRBD2. V trimming: 3 bases; J trimming: 13 bases; junction bases outside the gene matches: 10. The length of the CDR3 is 14 residues. CDR1 is SNHLY, CDR2 FYNNEI, per germline. The CDR3 region is CASSEVGLVGMLFF. The DNA of the CDR3 is TGTGCCAGCAGTGAGGTGGGACTAGTAGGGATGCTGTTTTTT.

The gene calls are TRBV29-1 and TRBJ2-2; D gene ambiguous. The CDR3 is 12 residues long. Trimming took off 8 bases at V and 3 bases at J, with 10 bases between the two ends. The germline gives CDR1 SQVTM, CDR2 ANQGSEA. In nucleotides, the CDR3 is TGCAGCTTTGGGGTGCACACCGGGGAGCTGTTTTTT. It is translated as CSFGVHTGELFF.

This clonotype came up a few times. V and J are TRBV6-5 and TRBJ1-1; 8 bases fit TRBD1. Germline V gives CDR1 MNHEY, CDR2 SVGAGI. V lost 6 bases to trimming and J lost 5 bases; unmatched junction nucleotides: 11. This CDR3 comprises 15 residues. This CDR3 reads CASRLLGQGETEAFF. In DNA form, the CDR3 reads TGTGCCAGCAGACTTCTCGGACAGGGAGAAACTGAAGCTTTCTTT.

The sample holds many counts of this clonotype. The chain recombines TRBV5-1 with TRBJ1-4; 9 bases are a match to TRBD1. Germline CDR1 and CDR2: SGHRS and YFSETQ. CDR3 size: 15 residues. V was clipped by 1 base and J by 5 bases; unmatched bases: 3. CDR3: CASSLTGTGNEKLFF. The CDR3 DNA follows: TGCGCCAGCAGCTTGACCGGGACAGGGAATGAAAAACTGTTTTTT.

J is TRBJ2-3 and V is TRBV7-2, with D hard to call. Germline CDR1 SGHTA, CDR2 FQGNSA. CDR3 length equals 12 residues. With 3 bases removed from V and 2 bases from J, the gap between germline ends came to 3 bases. This chain's CDR3 is CASSFVTDTQYF. Written as DNA, the CDR3 is TGTGCCAGCAGCTTCGTCACAGATACGCAGTATTTT.

This chain links TRBV7-8 with TRBJ1-2; D may be TRBD1 (6 bases). V lost 4 bases to trimming and J lost 1 base, with 13 bases between them. Germline assignment: CDR1 SGHVS and CDR2 FQNEAQ. The CDR3 spans 15 residues. The CDR3 DNA follows: TGTGCCAGCAGCTGGGGCAGAGGGGGTAACTATGGCTACACCTTC. This encodes CASSWGRGGNYGYTF.

The chain uses TRBV2 and TRBJ1-2; D is perhaps TRBD1 (5 bases). There are 16 residues in the CDR3. Between the trimmed V and J ends, which lost 6 bases and 0 bases, there was a span of 17 bases. CDR1 and CDR2 (germline): SNHLY, FYNNEI. The CDR3 loop reads CASSRSGATPNYGYTF. The DNA for the CDR3 is TGTGCCAGCAGCCGCTCCGGGGCAACACCTAACTATGGCTACACCTTC. Full variable domain (outside the CDR3, taken from reference TRBV2 and TRBJ1-2): EPEVTQTPSHQVTQMGQEVILRCVPISNHLYFYWYRQILGQKVEFLVSFYNNEISEKSEIFDDQFSVERPDGSNFTLKIRSTKLEDSAMYFCASSRSGATPNYGYTFGSGTRLTVV.

The chain joins TRBV9 to TRBJ1-3, with unresolved D. Germline lookup yields CDR1 SGDLS and CDR2 YYNGEE. Trimming stripped 3 bases from V and 0 bases from J, with 7 bases between. The CDR3 extends over 14 amino acids. CDR3 nucleotides: TGTGCCAGCAGCGGCCGCAGCTCTGGAAACACCATATATTTT. This translates into CASSGRSSGNTIYF.

Only a few counts were recorded for this clonotype. The chain has TRBV12-3 or TRBV12-4 and TRBJ1-1, with TRBD1 matching 10 bases. CDR3 length: 18 residues. Unmatched junction bases numbered 11, after V lost 4 bases and J lost 0 bases. CDR3 bases: TGTGCCAGCAGTTCGACCGGGACAGGGGTCGTCATGAACACTGAAGCTTTCTTT. Translating it yields CASSSTGTGVVMNTEAFF.

This clonotype was counted a few times. This sequence joins TRBV7-9 and TRBJ2-5; the match to TRBD2 covers 11 bases. The V gene end was trimmed by 9 bases and the J gene end by 0 bases; junction bases not matched to a gene: 12. Germline values: CDR1 SEHNR, CDR2 FQNEAQ (reference sequence). This CDR3 is 17 amino acids long. The CDR3 DNA reads TGTGCCAGTAGTATCCTAGCGGGAGGTCCCCACCAAGAGACCCAGTACTTC. It codes for CASSILAGGPHQETQYF. The full variable domain, completed using reference TRBV7-9 and TRBJ2-5, is DTGVSQNPRHKITKRGQNVTFRCDPISEHNRLYWYRQTLGQGPEFLTYFQNEAQLEKSRLLSDRFSAERPKGSFSTLEIQRTEQGDSAMYLCASSILAGGPHQETQYFGPGTRLLVL.

This clonotype appeared many times. The CDR3 here is CAISLGRTNYGYTF. Written as DNA, the CDR3 is TGTGCCATCAGCTTGGGACGGACTAACTATGGCTACACCTTC. This chain joins TRBV10-3 and TRBJ1-2, with TRBD1 as a possible D gene (5 bases). Trimming shortened V by 6 bases and J by 0 bases, and 11 bases separated the two germline ends. The germline V gene encodes CDR1 ENHRY and CDR2 SYGVKD. CDR3 length: 14 residues.

This clonotype occurred many times. The chain is built from TRBV2 and TRBJ1-2; no reliable D call. V lost 5 bases and J 10 bases, leaving 14 bases between the germline ends. Germline V gene lookup returns CDR1 SNHLY and CDR2 FYNNEI. The CDR3 has 12 residues. The CDR3: CASSHPRSFYTF. CDR3 in DNA: TGTGCCAGCAGTCACCCCAGGAGTTTCTACACCTTC.

This clonotype was seen only a few times. This rearrangement joins TRBV7-8 to TRBJ2-2, with D perhaps matching TRBD1 (5 bases). This CDR3 has 15 amino acids. Germline V gene lookup returns CDR1 SGHVS and CDR2 FQNEAQ. The V and J ends lost 2 bases and 4 bases respectively, with 11 bases between them. Written as DNA, the CDR3 is TGTGCCAGCAGCTTAAGGGGATTTGGCACCGGGGAGCTGTTTTTT. This gives the protein CASSLRGFGTGELFF.

The chain carries TRBV7-2 and TRBJ2-7, with 7 positions matching TRBD1. With V trimmed by 2 bases and J by 3 bases, 4 bases remained unmatched. Germline CDR1 is SGHTA and CDR2 is FQGNSA. This CDR3 comprises 14 residues. DNA for the CDR3: TGTGCCAGCAGCTTACTGACAGGGAGCTACGAGCAGTACTTC. Amino acids: CASSLLTGSYEQYF.

The V gene is TRBV7-9, the J gene TRBJ2-7, with 10 bases aligning to TRBD1. The CDR3 covers 15 residues. The junction had 5 bases not matched to a gene; V was cut back by 3 bases and J by 3 bases. CDR1 is SEHNR, CDR2 FQNEAQ, per germline (reference sequence). The CDR3 DNA sequence: TGTGCCAGCAGCTTTGTGGACAGGGGGGACTACGAGCAGTACTTC. Residues: CASSFVDRGDYEQYF.

This chain uses TRBV12-3 or TRBV12-4 with TRBJ2-7; D unclear. V lost 5 bases and J 6 bases, leaving 11 bases between the germline ends. This CDR3 spans 12 amino acids. The CDR3 reads CASSRALGEQYF. The CDR3 DNA reads as TGTGCCAGCAGTCGCGCCCTGGGCGAGCAGTACTTC.

This clonotype was picked up many times. The chain uses TRBV14 and TRBJ1-2; D call uncertain. Per the germline V gene, CDR1 is SGHDN and CDR2 is FVKESK. The CDR3 extends over 16 amino acids. V lost 0 bases, J lost 0 bases, and 11 bases lay in between. CDR3 amino acids: CASSQDVRRTNYGYTF. The DNA of the CDR3 is TGTGCCAGCAGCCAAGATGTGCGGAGAACTAACTATGGCTACACCTTC.

This clonotype appeared once. The V and J genes are TRBV11-2 and TRBJ1-2; D is undetermined. The CDR3 has 16 residues. With 9 bases removed from V and 4 bases from J, the gap between germline ends came to 24 bases. CDR1 SGHAT and CDR2 FQNNGV come from the germline V gene. CDR3 in DNA: TGTGCCAGTAGTATAGATCGGAGCAGAGGCCCCTATGGCTACACCTTC. Amino acid sequence: CASSIDRSRGPYGYTF.

The chain uses TRBV6-6 and TRBJ1-3, with TRBD1 matching 10 bases. The CDR3 contains 15 residues. V was pared by 6 bases and J by 4 bases, with 6 bases of the junction left unmatched. Germline CDR1 and CDR2: MNHNY and SVGAGI (reference sequence). CDR3 amino acids: CASRVDRGLGNTIYF. The DNA for the CDR3 is TGTGCCAGCAGGGTCGACAGGGGGCTAGGAAACACCATATATTTT.

The rearrangement links TRBV6-1 to TRBJ1-2; 7 bases agree with TRBD1. The CDR3 sequence is 13 residues long. The germline gives CDR1 MNHNS, CDR2 SASEGT. The V segment lost 6 bases and the J segment 4 bases; nucleotides outside the gene matches: 5. The CDR3 loop is CASRKTGIYGYTF. CDR3 coding DNA: TGTGCCAGCAGGAAGACAGGGATCTATGGCTACACCTTC.